Below, 14 T cell receptor beta chains from the same sample are listed, as sequenced in a study of blood T cell repertoires in COVID-19 (TCRdb year 2020). Library generation was performed with the immunoSEQ multiplex PCR assay. What TCRdb holds here is the immuneACCESS table cut down to in-frame rearrangements. Part of the clones is not present; checked against another copy, under half of the missing clones reflect an unresolved V gene, and the others are unexplained. The sample table shows over 200,000 clones, and 84% are seen once. Of the sample, approximately 18% is held by the ten largest clones. Specimen: peripheral blood. All receptors come from a woman aged 80 or older with active or convalescent COVID-19.

The rearrangement links TRBV3-1 (or the pseudogene TRBV3-2) to TRBJ2-1; D gene uncertain. Deletions cut 0 bases from V and 1 base from J, with 7 bases between. Looked up from germline, CDR1 is LGHDT and CDR2 is YNNKEL (reference sequence). This CDR3 contains 15 residues. CDR3 DNA: TGTGCCAGCAGCCAAGATCTAGGATCCTACAATGAGCAGTTCTTC. Translating it yields CASSQDLGSYNEQFF.

The V and J genes are TRBV30 and TRBJ2-5; D is possibly TRBD2 (6 bases). The CDR3 length is 11 residues. V shed 5 bases and J shed 5 bases, with 9 bases lying between them. The germline gives CDR1 GTSNPN, CDR2 SVGIG (reference sequence). This CDR3 is CAWGGSETQYF. The CDR3 DNA sequence: TGTGCCTGGGGGGGGAGTGAGACCCAGTACTTC.

As concerns this clone: A read error may account for a junction end that differs from germline. The rearrangement uses TRBV15 and TRBJ2-1, with D possibly being TRBD1 (5 bases). The germline V gene encodes CDR1 LNHNV and CDR2 YYDKDF (reference sequence). This CDR3 comprises 15 residues. CDR3 nucleotide sequence: TGTGCCACCAGCCGAGAAATCAGGGTTTCGAATGAGCAGTTCTTC. Its protein product is CATSREIRVSNEQFF.

This chain links TRBV10-3 with TRBJ2-1; TRBD2 aligns across 11 bases. Germline lookup yields CDR1 ENHRY and CDR2 SYGVKD. V shed 6 bases and J 4 bases; nucleotides not matched to a gene: 2. The CDR3 consists of 14 residues. This CDR3 reads CAIRLAGVYNEQFF. The CDR3 DNA follows: TGTGCCATCAGACTAGCGGGGGTGTACAATGAGCAGTTCTTC.

The chain employs TRBV5-1 and TRBJ2-3; a weak D match, TRBD1 (5 bases). CDR1 SGHRS and CDR2 YFSETQ come from the germline V gene. This CDR3 has 15 amino acids. The ends were cut back, 5 bases at V and 2 bases at J, with 15 bases in the middle. CDR3 sequence (DNA): TGCGCCAGCAGTTTTCGACAGCTAGACACAGATACGCAGTATTTT. Translation gives CASSFRQLDTDTQYF.

The gene calls are TRBV3-1 (or the pseudogene TRBV3-2) and TRBJ1-2; 8 positions match TRBD1. The germline V gene has CDR1 LGHDT and CDR2 YNNKEL (reference sequence). V was pared by 4 bases and J by 4 bases, with 8 bases of the junction left unmatched. CDR3 length: 15 residues. CDR3 DNA sequence: TGTGCCAGCAGCCTCAGACAGGGGCAATTCTATGGCTACACCTTC. As protein: CASSLRQGQFYGYTF.

The J gene is TRBJ2-1, the V gene TRBV27; no firm D call. Trimming shortened V by 3 bases and J by 0 bases, and 12 bases separated the two germline ends. This CDR3 comprises 16 residues. Germline CDR1 MNHEY, CDR2 SMNVEV (reference sequence). CDR3 coding DNA: TGTGCCAGCAGTTTTTATCCCTACCGCTCCTACAATGAGCAGTTCTTC. It is translated as CASSFYPYRSYNEQFF.

J is TRBJ2-7 and V is TRBV7-2; D possibly corresponds to TRBD1 (5 bases). V was shortened by 3 bases and J by 2 bases, with 8 bases between the two germline ends. The CDR3 length is 13 residues. CDR1 SGHTA and CDR2 FQGNSA come from the germline V gene. The CDR3 spells CASSFSTAYEQYF. CDR3 nucleotides: TGTGCCAGCAGCTTCTCGACAGCCTACGAGCAGTACTTC.

This clone was picked up many times. The chain carries TRBV7-2 and TRBJ2-3; TRBD1 is a possible D gene (6 bases). The germline V gene has CDR1 SGHTA and CDR2 FQGNSA. The germline V and J ends were trimmed by 5 bases and 4 bases, with 19 bases remaining between them. This CDR3 is built from 16 residues. This CDR3 is CASSRDTGPSADTQYF. CDR3 in DNA: TGTGCCAGCAGCCGGGATACAGGGCCCTCGGCAGATACGCAGTATTTT.

The chain joins TRBV29-1 to TRBJ2-2; 10 bases agree with TRBD1. The V gene's germline CDR1 is SQVTM and CDR2 ANQGSEA. With V trimmed by 7 bases and J by 6 bases, 11 bases remained unmatched. The CDR3 length is 15 residues. This chain's CDR3 is CSALRGTGDPGELFF. CDR3 DNA: TGCAGCGCTCTGAGGGGGACAGGGGATCCCGGGGAGCTGTTTTTT.

The rearrangement joins TRBV6-5 to TRBJ2-3, with a weak D call TRBD2 (5 bases). The CDR3 runs to 13 residues. Germline V gene data show CDR1 as MNHEY and CDR2 as SVGAGI. V lost 0 bases and J 5 bases, leaving 6 bases between the germline ends. The CDR3 bases are TGTGCCAGCAGTTACTCCGCGGGAGATACGCAGTATTTT. This gives the protein CASSYSAGDTQYF.

V usage is TRBV4-2 and J usage is TRBJ2-1; TRBD1 matches 9 bases. V was clipped by 0 bases and J by 4 bases; unmatched bases: 1. The CDR3 totals 15 residues. CDR1 LGHNA and CDR2 YNFKEQ come from the germline V gene. The CDR3, as DNA: TGTGCCAGCAGCCAAGAACAGGGGGCATACAATGAGCAGTTCTTC. Protein sequence: CASSQEQGAYNEQFF.

This sequence joins TRBV3-1 (or the pseudogene TRBV3-2) and TRBJ1-6; D may be TRBD1 (5 bases). The germline V and J ends were trimmed by 1 base and 4 bases, with 14 bases remaining between them. The CDR3 consists of 17 residues. Looked up from germline, CDR1 is LGHDT and CDR2 is YNNKEL (reference sequence). The CDR3 loop is CASSQGETVKYNSPLHF. The DNA for the CDR3 is TGTGCCAGCAGCCAAGGCGAGACAGTAAAATATAATTCACCCCTCCACTTT.

Written as DNA, the CDR3 is TGTGCCAGCAGCGCGGGACAGGGTAGCACAGATACGCAGTATTTT. Its translation is CASSAGQGSTDTQYF. This rearrangement joins TRBV5-4 to TRBJ2-3, with 9 bases that match TRBD1. The CDR3 covers 15 residues. V lost 4 bases, J lost 0 bases, and 3 bases stayed unmatched. Looked up from germline, CDR1 is SGHNT and CDR2 is YYREEE (reference sequence).